This T cell receptor beta chain was obtained from a study of cytomegalovirus exposure and HLA in healthy donors. Study results and caveats: Reportedly, cytomegalovirus status was diagnosed with high sensitivity and specificity.

With V trimmed by 3 bases and J by 8 bases, 4 bases remained unmatched. Germline CDR1 and CDR2: MNHEY and SMNVEV (reference sequence). The CDR3 covers 14 residues. Primers: 60 Vbeta forward and 13 Jbeta reverse. Some clones are missing from TCRdb's copy, which holds only in-frame ones; the method was immunoSEQ multiplex PCR. The sample has about 110,000 clones; approximately 70% are singletons. As concerns this clone: Its antigen is undetermined.

This TCR derives from a man aged 25-45 years in good health and CMV-seropositive. Sequenced input: PBMCs. The chain couples TRBV27 to TRBJ1-6, with 7 bases identical to TRBD1. The CDR3 DNA follows: TGTGCCAGCAGTTTTCGACAGGGTTATTCACCCCTCCACTTT. This encodes CASSFRQGYSPLHF.